This T cell receptor (beta chain) is from a study of regulatory T cells in long-lasting Graves disease. Germline V CDR1 and CDR2: SGHRS, YFSETQ. CDR3 length: 14 amino acids. V lost 4 bases to trimming and J lost 6 bases, with 13 bases between them. This clonotype was observed a few times. Construction of TCR beta libraries relied on iRepertoire HTBI primers and on Arm-PCR targeting CDR3 regions. TCRdb processed the multiplex PCR reads anew with MiXCR; each CDR3 protein has one entry. The sample includes around 500,000 distinct CDR3 sequences, roughly a sixth of them seen just once. Noted time point: newly diagnosed GD, antithyroid drugs for less than 3 months. The authors made the TCR library using RNA they extracted from PBMCs. These sequences were also reported in another study, on T cells in Graves' hyperthyroidism and ophthalmopathy.

The source was peripheral blood mononuclear cells (PBMCs), collected at new diagnosis, from a patient treated with antithyroid drugs. V is TRBV5-1 and J is TRBJ2-2; no reliable D call. The TCR was taken from a woman aged 40 to 65 with Graves disease. This chain's CDR3 is CASSPILDSGELFF. CDR3 in DNA: TGCGCCAGCAGCCCGATCCTGGATTCCGGGGAGCTGTTTTTT.